A single sample gave rise to the 21 T cell receptor beta chains below, sequenced in a study of T cells in pancreatic ductal adenocarcinoma. The selected patients with pancreatic ductal adenocarcinoma had surgery but no neoadjuvant therapy. Sequenced by immunoSEQ multiplex PCR; TCRdb stores in-frame clones only, minus some. The sample carries over 100,000 clones, about 95% recorded once. Material: PBMCs. The source of these receptors is a human donor with pancreatic ductal adenocarcinoma.

The rearrangement uses TRBV4-3 and TRBJ1-5; TRBD1 is a possible D gene (6 bases). Per the germline V gene, CDR1 is LGHNA and CDR2 is YSLEER. Trimming shortened V by 0 bases and J by 6 bases, and 15 bases separated the two germline ends. The CDR3 extends over 16 amino acids. CDR3 sequence: CASSQEVGRGRQPQHF. CDR3 nucleotide sequence: TGCGCCAGCAGCCAAGAAGTGGGCAGGGGTCGTCAGCCCCAGCATTTT.

This chain uses TRBV5-5 with TRBJ1-5, with D hard to call. Germline V gene lookup returns CDR1 SGHKS and CDR2 YYEKEE (reference sequence). The ends were cut back, 3 bases at V and 5 bases at J, with 9 bases in the middle. This CDR3 contains 13 residues. The CDR3 loop reads CASSSLLHQPQHF. Here the CDR3 DNA reads TGTGCCAGCAGCTCGTTGCTACATCAGCCCCAGCATTTT.

This chain links TRBV5-1 with TRBJ2-3; D not certain. V was cut by 0 bases and J by 1 base, with 12 bases left in between. The CDR3 extends over 16 amino acids. Germline V CDR1 and CDR2: SGHRS, YFSETQ. DNA of the CDR3: TGCGCCAGCAGCTTGGGGTCTACTCTCGGCACAGATACGCAGTATTTT. It specifies CASSLGSTLGTDTQYF. Filled out from reference TRBV5-1 and TRBJ2-3, the complete variable domain reads KAGVTQTPRYLIKTRGQQVTLSCSPISGHRSVSWYQQTPGQGLQFLFEYFSETQRNKGNFPGRFSGRQFSNSRSEMNVSTLELGDSALYLCASSLGSTLGTDTQYFGPGTRLTVL.

The chain carries TRBV6-5 and TRBJ2-3, with TRBD2 matching over 10 bases. The CDR3 is 15 residues long. In germline, CDR1 is MNHEY, CDR2 SVGAGI. V dropped 5 bases and J dropped 0; count of bases not matched to a gene: 2. DNA for the CDR3: TGTGCCAGCAGTCTAGCGGGAGACAGCACAGATACGCAGTATTTT. It encodes CASSLAGDSTDTQYF.

The gene calls are TRBV6-1 and TRBJ2-7; 7 bases line up with TRBD1. V trimming: 4 bases; J trimming: 4 bases; junction bases outside the gene matches: 7. There are 14 residues in the CDR3. CDR1 and CDR2 (germline): MNHNS, SASEGT. CDR3 sequence reads: CASSATGFGYEQYF. The CDR3 DNA reads as TGTGCCAGCAGTGCGACAGGGTTTGGGTACGAGCAGTACTTC.

This clone was detected once. This chain connects TRBV6-5 to TRBJ2-3, with 7 bases aligning to TRBD2. The length of the CDR3 is 12 residues. The trim removed 8 bases at V and 6 bases at J, leaving 5 bases unmatched. The germline V gene encodes CDR1 MNHEY and CDR2 SVGAGI. DNA for the CDR3: TGTGCCAGCGCCTCAGCGGGGGATACGCAGTATTTT. Amino acid sequence: CASASAGDTQYF.

V gene TRBV7-2 combines with J gene TRBJ2-3; D perhaps matches TRBD2 (5 bases). Germline CDR1 SGHTA, CDR2 FQGNSA. V was shortened by 5 bases and J by 6 bases, with 21 bases between the two germline ends. The CDR3 loop spans 16 amino acids. CDR3 amino acids: CASSPTTTHRGDTQYF. CDR3 coding DNA: TGTGCCAGCAGCCCTACCACTACTCACCGAGGGGATACGCAGTATTTT.

The chain employs TRBV28 and TRBJ1-1; 8 bases match TRBD1. The CDR3 loop spans 16 amino acids. Trimming took 3 bases from V and 5 from J; bases not matched to a gene: 11. CDR1 is MDHEN, CDR2 SYDVKM, per germline. The CDR3: CASSFRPRDRKTEAFF. CDR3 nucleotide sequence: TGTGCCAGCAGTTTCCGCCCGCGGGACAGGAAGACTGAAGCTTTCTTT.

The chain joins TRBV30 to TRBJ1-2; a possible D gene is TRBD1 (5 bases). The CDR3 length is 16 residues. Germline-derived CDR1 and CDR2 are GTSNPN and SVGIG (reference sequence). The V end lost 0 bases, the J end lost 6 bases, and 20 bases lay between the germline ends. CDR3 sequence reads: CAWSVQVSEGSNGYTF. The CDR3 DNA reads TGTGCCTGGAGTGTACAGGTGTCTGAAGGTTCTAATGGCTACACCTTC. The full variable domain, with the rest looked up from reference TRBV30 and TRBJ1-2, is SQTIHQWPATLVQPVGSPLSLECTVEGTSNPNLYWYRQAAGRGLQLLFYSVGIGQISSEVPQNLSASRPQDRQFILSSKKLLLSDSGFYLCAWSVQVSEGSNGYTFGSGTRLTVV.

The chain couples TRBV7-9 to TRBJ1-2; D gene ambiguous. V was cut by 1 base and J by 7 bases, with 10 bases left in between. The V gene's germline CDR1 is SEHNR and CDR2 FQNEAQ (reference sequence). This CDR3 contains 13 residues. CDR3 region: CASSLEPEGGYTF. The CDR3 nucleotides are TGTGCCAGCAGCTTAGAACCCGAGGGTGGCTACACCTTC.

A remark on this clone: One end of the junction fails to match germline, which may point to a read error. This chain connects TRBV7-7 to TRBJ2-3, with D possibly matching TRBD2 (6 bases). This CDR3 is 10 amino acids long. The germline V gene encodes CDR1 SSHAT and CDR2 FNYEAQ (reference sequence). The CDR3 nucleotides are TGTGCTAGCAAGGGGAGGTCGCAGTATTTT. It codes for CASKGRSQYF. The full variable domain, in which reference TRBV7-7 and TRBJ2-3 provide the parts outside the CDR3, is GAGVSQSPRYKVTKRGQDVTLRCDPISSHATLYWYQQALGQGPEFLTYFNYEAQPDKSGLPSDRFSAERPEGSISTLTIQRTEQRDSAMYRCASKGRSQYFGPGTRLTVL.

This sequence joins TRBV11-1 and TRBJ1-1; 8 bases agree with TRBD1. Germline CDR1 SGHAT, CDR2 FQDESV (reference sequence). CDR3 size: 14 residues. The V segment lost 3 bases and the J segment 1 base; nucleotides outside the gene matches: 1. This CDR3 reads CASSFGQGNTEAFF. The CDR3 DNA follows: TGTGCCAGCAGCTTTGGACAGGGGAACACTGAAGCTTTCTTT.

The J gene is TRBJ2-7, the V gene TRBV7-2; D ambiguous. CDR3 length: 13 residues. Looked up from germline, CDR1 is SGHTA and CDR2 is FQGNSA. Deletions cut 7 bases from V and 6 bases from J, with 16 bases between. CDR3 region: CASTLLTPGEQYF. The CDR3 nucleotides are TGTGCCAGCACCCTGCTCACCCCAGGCGAGCAGTACTTC.

The chain uses TRBV27 and TRBJ2-7; a weak D match, TRBD2 (5 bases). Between the trimmed V and J ends, which lost 8 bases and 5 bases, there was a span of 16 bases. The CDR3 length is 13 residues. The V gene's germline CDR1 is MNHEY and CDR2 SMNVEV (reference sequence). The CDR3 DNA sequence: TGTGCCAGCGGGTGGGAGACTAAACACGAGCAGTACTTC. This gives the protein CASGWETKHEQYF.

This rearrangement joins TRBV30 to TRBJ1-4; the D is unclear. The CDR3 sequence is 12 residues long. V was cut by 4 bases and J by 6 bases, with 9 bases left in between. CDR1 and CDR2 (germline): GTSNPN, SVGIG (reference sequence). The CDR3 sequence: CAWNRMDEKLFF. In DNA, the CDR3 is TGTGCCTGGAACAGAATGGATGAAAAACTGTTTTTT.

This clone is a singleton in its sample. The rearrangement links TRBV11-2 to TRBJ2-1; TRBD2 aligns across 10 bases. The CDR3 is 16 amino acids. Germline trimming cut 6 bases from V and 7 bases from J; bases unmatched to any gene: 12. The germline V gene has CDR1 SGHAT and CDR2 FQNNGV. CDR3 amino acids: CASRVTSGMVGNEQFF. CDR3 nucleotides: TGTGCCAGCAGGGTTACTAGCGGGATGGTAGGGAATGAGCAGTTCTTC.

This CDR3 reads CASGPAGTFYEQYF. CDR3 nucleotide sequence: TGTGCTAGTGGTCCTGCCGGGACTTTCTACGAGCAGTACTTC. The rearrangement joins TRBV12-5 to TRBJ2-7; tentative D call: TRBD2 (6 bases). The germline V and J ends were trimmed by 5 bases and 3 bases, with 14 bases remaining between them. In germline, CDR1 is LGHNT, CDR2 FRNRAP. The CDR3 runs 14 residues.

The chain links TRBV5-1 to TRBJ2-1; the match to TRBD2 covers 14 bases. V shed 0 bases, J shed 10 bases, and the junction held 12 bases outside the gene matches. Germline assignment: CDR1 SGHRS and CDR2 YFSETQ. CDR3 length equals 18 residues. The CDR3 here is CASSLGGGGLAGVLEQFF. The CDR3 bases are TGCGCCAGCAGCTTGGGCGGAGGGGGACTAGCGGGAGTTTTGGAGCAGTTCTTC.

The chain links TRBV28 to TRBJ2-5; 7 nucleotides align to TRBD2. V shed 4 bases and J 4 bases; nucleotides not matched to a gene: 12. Looked up from germline, CDR1 is MDHEN and CDR2 is SYDVKM. The CDR3 contains 16 residues. The CDR3 DNA is TGTGCCAGCAGTTCCCCCCTGGGCGGGAGTTCAGAGACCCAGTACTTC. Amino acid sequence: CASSSPLGGSSETQYF.

The J gene is TRBJ2-7, the V gene TRBV6-1; D uncertain. The V end lost 10 bases, the J end lost 4 bases, and 20 bases lay between the germline ends. Germline CDR1 reads MNHNS; CDR2 reads SASEGT. There are 14 residues in the CDR3. Here the CDR3 reads CATQHSNLGYEQYF. DNA of the CDR3: TGTGCCACACAACACAGCAATCTGGGTTACGAGCAGTACTTC.

The chain employs TRBV7-3 and TRBJ2-1; a weak D match, TRBD1 (6 bases). Germline CDR1 and CDR2: SGHTA and FQGTGA. The CDR3 consists of 12 residues. V was trimmed by 4 bases and J by 6 bases, leaving 7 bases between them. The DNA for the CDR3 is TGTGCCAGCAGCTCGGACAGCAATGAGCAGTTCTTC. Translating it yields CASSSDSNEQFF.